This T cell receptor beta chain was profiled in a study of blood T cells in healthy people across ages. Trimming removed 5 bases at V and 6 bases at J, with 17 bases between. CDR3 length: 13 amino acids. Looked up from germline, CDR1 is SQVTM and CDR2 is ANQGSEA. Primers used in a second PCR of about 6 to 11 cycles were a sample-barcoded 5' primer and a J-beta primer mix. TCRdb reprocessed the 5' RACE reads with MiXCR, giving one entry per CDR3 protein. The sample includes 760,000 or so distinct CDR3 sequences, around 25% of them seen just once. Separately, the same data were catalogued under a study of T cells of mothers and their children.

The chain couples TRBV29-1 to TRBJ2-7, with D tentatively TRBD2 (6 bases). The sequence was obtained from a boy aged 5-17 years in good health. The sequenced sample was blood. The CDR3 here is CSVMTNGSREQYF. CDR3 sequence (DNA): TGCAGCGTTATGACTAACGGGAGCCGCGAGCAGTACTTC.